Following are 24 T cell receptor beta chains from one sample sequenced in a study of OX40 agonist ivuxolimab in advanced cancers. Clones were read by immunoSEQ multiplex PCR, and TCRdb kept only the in-frame ones, dropping some. The repertoire holds about 69,000 clones, 80% to 95% seen once, with under 7.5% in the top ten. This specimen consisted of CD4+ or CD8+ T cells sorted from blood, obtained in a trial of the OX40 agonist ivuxolimab. All receptors come from an adult with an advanced solid tumor such as melanoma, head and neck, liver or kidney cancer.

The chain joins TRBV9 to TRBJ1-5; possible D gene TRBD1, 5 bases. This CDR3 contains 14 residues. The germline CDR1 and CDR2 sequences are SGDLS and YYNGEE. The V end was cut by 3 bases, the J end by 4 bases, with 11 bases between. The CDR3 reads CASSAEGTNQPQHF. CDR3 bases: TGTGCCAGCAGCGCGGAAGGGACGAATCAGCCCCAGCATTTT.

The chain couples TRBV27 to TRBJ2-7, with D perhaps TRBD1 (6 bases). Trimming cost V 5 bases and J 5 bases, with 10 bases left between them. This CDR3 is built from 12 residues. Germline lookup yields CDR1 MNHEY and CDR2 SMNVEV (reference sequence). The CDR3 DNA follows: TGTGCCAGCAGTCCTACAGGGCACGAGCAGTACTTC. It is translated as CASSPTGHEQYF.

The chain links TRBV10-1 to TRBJ2-1; D unresolved. V was pared by 4 bases and J by 6 bases, with 19 bases between. Germline V gives CDR1 WNHNN, CDR2 SYGVQD (reference sequence). The CDR3 runs to 16 residues. DNA for the CDR3: TGCGCCAGCAGTGCATCGGAAGCGCGACTGGGCAATGAGCAGTTCTTC. Protein sequence: CASSASEARLGNEQFF.

As DNA, the CDR3 is TGTGCCAGCAGCACCAGAAGGGGGAACACCGGGGAGCTGTTTTTT. This gives the protein CASSTRRGNTGELFF. The chain couples TRBV11-3 to TRBJ2-2; tentative D call: TRBD1 (5 bases). V was shortened by 5 bases and J by 1 base, with 11 bases between the two germline ends. CDR1 SGHNT and CDR2 YENEEA come from the germline V gene. The length of the CDR3 is 15 residues.

This chain uses TRBV11-2 with TRBJ2-7; maybe TRBD2 (5 bases). This CDR3 contains 13 residues. V was cut by 2 bases and J by 2 bases, with 7 bases left in between. In germline, CDR1 is SGHAT, CDR2 FQNNGV. The CDR3 is CASSLTSAYEQYF. For the CDR3, the DNA is TGTGCCAGCAGCTTAACTAGTGCCTACGAGCAGTACTTC.

The J gene is TRBJ2-1, the V gene TRBV19, with a possible D match to TRBD2 (5 bases). The germline V and J ends were trimmed by 5 bases and 0 bases, with 11 bases remaining between them. The CDR3 has 15 amino acids. Germline loops: CDR1 LNHDA, CDR2 SQIVND (reference sequence). Here the CDR3 DNA reads TGTGCCAGTAGTTTCCTAGGGAGCTCCTACAATGAGCAGTTCTTC. Protein sequence: CASSFLGSSYNEQFF. The full variable domain, rest sourced from reference TRBV19 and TRBJ2-1, is DGGITQSPKYLFRKEGQNVTLSCEQNLNHDAMYWYRQDPGQGLRLIYYSQIVNDFQKGDIAEGYSVSREKKESFPLTVTSAQKNPTAFYLCASSFLGSSYNEQFFGPGTRLTVL.

This clone came up once. This chain links TRBV5-6 with TRBJ2-3, with 16 bases lining up with TRBD2. Germline V gene data show CDR1 as SGHDT and CDR2 as YYEEEE. Trimming took 3 bases from V and 5 from J; bases not matched to a gene: 6. The CDR3 has 17 residues. This CDR3 reads CASSSGLAGGPGDTQYF. CDR3 in DNA: TGTGCCAGCAGCTCGGGACTAGCGGGGGGGCCGGGAGATACGCAGTATTTT.

The chain recombines TRBV7-8 with TRBJ2-2, with D hard to call. Trimming shortened V by 5 bases and J by 5 bases, and 18 bases separated the two germline ends. Germline CDR1 reads SGHVS; CDR2 reads FQNEAQ. CDR3 length equals 16 residues. CDR3: CASSPFTISLTGELFF. In DNA, the CDR3 is TGTGCCAGCAGCCCATTCACGATCTCGCTGACCGGGGAGCTGTTTTTT. Supplemented by reference TRBV7-8 and TRBJ2-2, the full variable domain reads GAGVSQSPRYKVAKRGQDVALRCDPISGHVSLFWYQQALGQGPEFLTYFQNEAQLDKSGLPSDRFFAERPEGSVSTLKIQRTQQEDSAVYLCASSPFTISLTGELFFGEGSRLTVL.

The J gene is TRBJ2-1, the V gene TRBV6-5; no clear D. Trimming removed 4 bases from V and 6 bases from J, with 16 bases in between. CDR3 length equals 15 residues. Germline CDR1 is MNHEY and CDR2 is SVGAGI. CDR3 sequence reads: CASSWAAPDGNEQFF. The CDR3 region has the DNA TGTGCCAGCAGTTGGGCAGCCCCCGATGGCAATGAGCAGTTCTTC.

The genes are TRBV5-8 and TRBJ2-2, with D hard to call. This CDR3 has 16 amino acids. V lost 0 bases and J lost 0, with 9 bases in between. The germline gives CDR1 SGHTS, CDR2 YDEGEE. CDR3 coding DNA: TGTGCCAGCAGCTTGGGAGTCAGCCCGAACACCGGGGAGCTGTTTTTT. Amino acids: CASSLGVSPNTGELFF.

The chain links TRBV4-3 to TRBJ1-1; D remains ambiguous. CDR1 and CDR2 from the germline V gene are LGHNA and YSLEER. The CDR3 sequence is 15 residues long. Between the trimmed V and J ends, which lost 1 base and 0 bases, there was a span of 9 bases. The CDR3, as DNA: TGCGCCAGCAGCCAAGTGTTCCCGTTGAACACTGAAGCTTTCTTT. Amino acid sequence: CASSQVFPLNTEAFF.

The sample holds a few counts of this clone. The chain has TRBV25-1 and TRBJ1-4; 7 nucleotides align to TRBD1. V shed 5 bases and J 4 bases; nucleotides not matched to a gene: 4. The CDR3 length is 14 residues. CDR1 is MGHDK, CDR2 SYGVNS, per germline. CDR3 nucleotides: TGTGCCAGCAGTCCGACAGGGCATAATGAAAAACTGTTTTTT. Amino acid sequence: CASSPTGHNEKLFF.

The gene calls are TRBV2 and TRBJ2-1; the D gene could be TRBD1 or TRBD2 (6 bases each). The ends were cut back, 9 bases at V and 7 bases at J, with 16 bases in the middle. Germline V gives CDR1 SNHLY, CDR2 FYNNEI. The CDR3 totals 13 residues. The CDR3 DNA follows: TGTGCCAGATCGGATAGGGGGGCAAATGAGCAGTTCTTC. Protein sequence: CARSDRGANEQFF.

The V and J genes are TRBV13 and TRBJ2-7; 9 nucleotides match TRBD1. With V trimmed by 0 bases and J by 2 bases, 5 bases remained unmatched. Germline CDR1 reads PRHDT; CDR2 reads FYEKMQ (reference sequence). The CDR3 has 16 residues. CDR3 loop: CASSLGVGTGTYEQYF. DNA of the CDR3: TGTGCCAGCAGCTTAGGGGTGGGGACAGGGACCTACGAGCAGTACTTC.

The J gene is TRBJ1-4, the V gene TRBV6-6; D gene uncertain. Germline lookup yields CDR1 MNHNY and CDR2 SVGAGI (reference sequence). This CDR3 contains 13 residues. Trimming removed 9 bases from V and 8 bases from J, with 16 bases in between. CDR3 region: CASSVGLEEKLFF. CDR3 nucleotide sequence: TGTGCCAGTAGTGTAGGGCTTGAGGAAAAACTGTTTTTT.

The chain uses TRBV25-1 and TRBJ1-2; tentative D call: TRBD1 (5 bases). The CDR3 extends over 13 amino acids. V dropped 3 bases and J dropped 4 bases, with 9 bases sitting between them. In germline, CDR1 is MGHDK, CDR2 SYGVNS. CDR3 protein: CASSEGGGYGYTF. The CDR3 DNA follows: TGTGCCAGCAGTGAGGGTGGGGGCTATGGCTACACCTTC.

J is TRBJ2-1 and V is TRBV7-2, with D unresolved. The CDR3 runs to 13 residues. Germline V gene sequence: CDR1 SGHTA, CDR2 FQGNSA. V was trimmed by 6 bases and J by 0 bases, leaving 6 bases between them. CDR3 in amino acids: CASRDPSYNEQFF. DNA for the CDR3: TGTGCCAGCAGAGATCCCTCCTACAATGAGCAGTTCTTC.

The rearrangement uses TRBV30 and TRBJ2-1; D not resolved. The CDR3 loop spans 19 amino acids. Germline loops: CDR1 GTSNPN, CDR2 SVGIG (reference sequence). Trimming removed 5 bases from V and 0 bases from J, with 26 bases in between. The CDR3: CAWAGRFGSAESSYNEQFF. The CDR3 nucleotides are TGTGCCTGGGCCGGGCGGTTTGGGTCGGCGGAAAGCTCCTACAATGAGCAGTTCTTC.

This chain links TRBV27 with TRBJ1-2; D gene uncertain. Germline V gene data show CDR1 as MNHEY and CDR2 as SMNVEV (reference sequence). This CDR3 spans 13 amino acids. Deletions cut 4 bases from V and 2 bases from J, with 8 bases between. CDR3 DNA: TGTGCCAGCAGTTGGGCTTTAAACTATGGCTACACCTTC. It translates to CASSWALNYGYTF.

The chain has TRBV6-6 and TRBJ1-2, with a weak D call TRBD1 (6 bases). From germline, CDR1 is MNHNY and CDR2 SVGAGI (reference sequence). The CDR3 loop spans 14 amino acids. V was shortened by 5 bases and J by 1 base, with 11 bases between the two germline ends. CDR3 in amino acids: CASSVTGFNYGYTF. The CDR3 DNA is TGTGCCAGCAGTGTTACAGGGTTTAACTATGGCTACACCTTC.

This clone came up a few times. The rearrangement links TRBV19 to TRBJ1-2, with no clear D. CDR3 length equals 13 residues. Germline V gene lookup returns CDR1 LNHDA and CDR2 SQIVND (reference sequence). The germline V and J ends were trimmed by 5 bases and 0 bases, with 7 bases remaining between them. CDR3 loop: CASSLGTNYGYTF. The CDR3 DNA is TGTGCCAGTAGTCTGGGCACTAACTATGGCTACACCTTC.

J is TRBJ2-7 and V is TRBV10-3; D not certain. The V and J ends lost 3 bases and 0 bases respectively, with 3 bases between them. Germline-derived CDR1 and CDR2 are ENHRY and SYGVKD. This CDR3 spans 12 amino acids. CDR3 amino acids: CAISEISYEQYF. The CDR3 nucleotides read TGTGCCATCAGTGAAATCTCCTACGAGCAGTACTTC.

This clone was recorded only once. The chain employs TRBV9 and TRBJ1-4; D is uncertain. The CDR3 has 14 residues. The germline V gene has CDR1 SGDLS and CDR2 YYNGEE. Trimming stripped 2 bases from V and 0 bases from J, with 5 bases between. In DNA, the CDR3 is TGTGCCAGCAGCGTGAGGCCAACTAATGAAAAACTGTTTTTT. Amino acids: CASSVRPTNEKLFF. The full variable domain, completed using reference TRBV9 and TRBJ1-4, is DSGVTQTPKHLITATGQRVTLRCSPRSGDLSVYWYQQSLDQGLQFLIQYYNGEERAKGNILERFSAQQFPDLHSELNLSSLELGDSALYFCASSVRPTNEKLFFGSGTQLSVL.

The chain recombines TRBV11-2 with TRBJ2-5; 7 nucleotides align to TRBD2. V shed 1 base and J 3 bases; nucleotides not matched to a gene: 8. The CDR3 extends over 16 amino acids. The germline V gene encodes CDR1 SGHAT and CDR2 FQNNGV. CDR3 amino acids: CASSLGPGGVKETQYF. The CDR3 nucleotides read TGTGCCAGCAGCTTAGGTCCGGGGGGAGTGAAAGAGACCCAGTACTTC.